The 17 T cell receptor beta chains presented below share a single source sample, sequenced in a study of blood T cell repertoires in COVID-19. Using immunoSEQ multiplex PCR, the repertoire was profiled, and TCRdb retains in-frame clones only, with some absent. The sample has more than 300,000 clones, about 89% seen once. The sequenced material came from peripheral blood. The receptors originated from a young woman with COVID-19, enrolled during active disease.

The chain combines TRBV3-1 (or the pseudogene TRBV3-2) with TRBJ2-5, with TRBD2 identical over 7 bases. The J segment lost 5 bases and the V segment lost 2 bases, leaving 2 bases of the junction unmatched. CDR3 length: 13 residues. CDR1 LGHDT and CDR2 YNNKEL come from the germline V gene (reference sequence). The CDR3 loop reads CASSQMGGETQYF. CDR3 DNA sequence: TGTGCCAGCAGCCAAATGGGGGGGGAGACCCAGTACTTC.

The CDR3 loop is CAKGTDNEQFF. The CDR3 bases are TGTGCCAAAGGGACAGACAATGAGCAGTTCTTC. This chain links TRBV2 with TRBJ2-1; TRBD1 agrees at 7 bases. The germline V gene has CDR1 SNHLY and CDR2 FYNNEI. V trimming: 10 bases; J trimming: 5 bases; junction bases outside the gene matches: 2. The CDR3 is 11 amino acids.

This chain joins TRBV30 and TRBJ1-2; 8 positions agree with TRBD1. The CDR3 length is 16 residues. Germline V CDR1 and CDR2: GTSNPN, SVGIG (reference sequence). The V and J ends lost 0 bases and 7 bases, in that order; junction bases with no gene match: 13. The CDR3 is CAWSVGLLGQGGGYTF. The CDR3 coding sequence is TGTGCCTGGAGTGTAGGCCTTCTTGGACAGGGTGGTGGCTACACCTTC.

This chain links TRBV18 with TRBJ2-1; tentative D call: TRBD2 (5 bases). This CDR3 comprises 14 residues. From germline, CDR1 is KGHSH and CDR2 LQKENI. The V end lost 2 bases, the J end lost 8 bases, and 13 bases lay between the germline ends. CDR3 DNA: TGTGCCAGCTCACCAATAATGGAGGTGTATGAGCAGTTCTTC. It translates to CASSPIMEVYEQFF.

The rearrangement uses TRBV7-9 and TRBJ2-2; D unresolved. Germline V gene sequence: CDR1 SEHNR, CDR2 FQNEAQ (reference sequence). With 6 bases removed from V and 4 bases from J, the gap between germline ends came to 9 bases. The CDR3 spans 13 residues. CDR3 sequence reads: CASRPKSTGELFF. The CDR3 DNA sequence: TGTGCCAGCAGACCTAAATCCACCGGGGAGCTGTTTTTT.

V and J are TRBV12-3 or TRBV12-4 and TRBJ2-3; D is unclear. The CDR3 consists of 13 residues. The V end was cut by 6 bases, the J end by 2 bases, with 9 bases between. The CDR3 DNA reads as TGTGCCAGCAGCCGAATACACACAGATACGCAGTATTTT. This translates into CASSRIHTDTQYF.

The J gene is TRBJ2-3, the V gene TRBV29-1; TRBD2 aligns across 13 bases. Germline V gene lookup returns CDR1 SQVTM and CDR2 ANQGSEA. The V and J ends lost 6 bases and 3 bases, in that order; junction bases with no gene match: 6. CDR3 length: 15 amino acids. The CDR3 DNA follows: TGCAGCGTGGGGACTAGCGGGATTCCGACAGATACGCAGTATTTT. Residues: CSVGTSGIPTDTQYF.

This chain connects TRBV27 to TRBJ2-3; D perhaps matches TRBD1 (6 bases). V lost 6 bases, J lost 3 bases, and 10 bases lay in between. The CDR3 covers 13 residues. Per the germline V gene, CDR1 is MNHEY and CDR2 is SMNVEV (reference sequence). The CDR3 spells CASRRTATDTQYF. The CDR3, as DNA: TGTGCCAGCAGACGGACAGCTACAGATACGCAGTATTTT.

The rearrangement joins TRBV27 to TRBJ2-3; D is perhaps TRBD1 (6 bases). This CDR3 spans 15 amino acids. Germline values: CDR1 MNHEY, CDR2 SMNVEV (reference sequence). Trimming shortened V by 5 bases and J by 1 base, and 13 bases separated the two germline ends. DNA of the CDR3: TGTGCCAGCAGTCGAGCTTGGACAGGCACAGATACGCAGTATTTT. Amino acid sequence: CASSRAWTGTDTQYF.

CDR3 loop: CASSPPGTSGSVYF. As DNA, the CDR3 is TGTGCCAGCAGTCCCCCCGGGACTAGCGGGAGTGTATACTTC. The V call is TRBV11-2, the J call TRBJ2-7; TRBD2 agrees at 14 bases. In germline, CDR1 is SGHAT, CDR2 FQNNGV. J lost 13 bases, V lost 6 bases, and 11 bases had no gene match. The CDR3 extends over 14 amino acids.

In DNA form, the CDR3 reads TGCGCCAGCAGCTTGGGACAGGGGAGTGAAGCTTTCTTT. It specifies CASSLGQGSEAFF. J is TRBJ1-1 and V is TRBV5-1, with 8 bases identical to TRBD1. The J segment lost 7 bases and the V segment lost 0 bases, leaving 2 bases of the junction unmatched. This CDR3 region has 13 residues. Germline V gene lookup returns CDR1 SGHRS and CDR2 YFSETQ.

This rearrangement joins TRBV6-6 to TRBJ2-1; 10 positions match TRBD2. This CDR3 is built from 14 residues. Germline loops: CDR1 MNHNY, CDR2 SVGAGI (reference sequence). The junction had 3 bases not matched to a gene; V was cut back by 2 bases and J by 8 bases. This chain's CDR3 is CASSYQREGHEQFF. The CDR3, as DNA: TGTGCCAGCAGTTACCAGCGGGAGGGCCATGAGCAGTTCTTC.

The CDR3 is CASSGTGVGQPQHF. CDR3 in DNA: TGTGCCAGCAGCGGAACAGGGGTGGGCCAGCCCCAGCATTTT. The chain has TRBV5-6 and TRBJ1-5, with 7 bases identical to TRBD1. V lost 4 bases and J lost 7; bases outside the gene matches: 8. Germline assignment: CDR1 SGHDT and CDR2 YYEEEE. This CDR3 is built from 14 residues.

There are a few counts of this clone. The chain recombines TRBV12-3 or TRBV12-4 with TRBJ2-1; TRBD2 matches at 8 bases. CDR3 length: 13 amino acids. J was trimmed by 5 bases and V by 6 bases; bases with no gene match: 3. The DNA for the CDR3 is TGTGCCAGCAGCCGACTAGCGAACAATGAGCAGTTCTTC. This codes for CASSRLANNEQFF.

The chain links TRBV6-1 to TRBJ2-7, with D possibly matching TRBD2 (5 bases). CDR1 and CDR2 (germline): MNHNS, SASEGT. CDR3 length: 15 amino acids. V dropped 0 bases and J dropped 2 bases, with 11 bases sitting between them. The CDR3 spells CASSEAPGLPYEQYF. The CDR3 bases are TGTGCCAGCAGTGAAGCGCCGGGATTGCCCTACGAGCAGTACTTC.

The rearrangement uses TRBV14 and TRBJ2-5; D uncertain. Trimming took 0 bases from V and 8 from J, leaving 13 bases between them. The CDR3 is made up of 14 amino acids. Looked up from germline, CDR1 is SGHDN and CDR2 is FVKESK. CDR3 amino acids: CASSQEMFSPTQYF. The DNA for the CDR3 is TGTGCCAGCAGCCAAGAAATGTTTAGTCCAACCCAGTACTTC.

The V gene is TRBV5-1, the J gene TRBJ1-3, with 7 nucleotides matching TRBD1. V lost 4 bases, J lost 4 bases, and 5 bases stayed unmatched. Germline values: CDR1 SGHRS, CDR2 YFSETQ. This CDR3 spans 14 amino acids. The CDR3 loop reads CASSQQGIGNTIYF. The CDR3 DNA reads as TGCGCCAGCAGCCAACAGGGGATCGGAAACACCATATATTTT.